Listed below are T cell receptor beta chains from one sample, sequenced in a study of T cells after yellow fever vaccination. TCRdb recomputed calls from the 5' RACE reads with MiXCR, one row per CDR3 protein. Seen here are 400,000 or so distinct CDR3 sequences, around 19% observed once, and the top ten hold roughly a sixth. The specimen comprised PBMCs, sampled before the yellow fever booster vaccination. The source of these receptors is a man younger than 35 who received the YFV17D yellow fever vaccine. The CDR3 runs from the conserved cysteine through the conserved F or W. A D gene is named only where the DNA matches it firmly. Only some rows state a clone size, as once, few, many or a class for expanded clones.

d_call	v_call	clone_size	j_call	cdr3_nt	cdr3_aa
TRBD1	TRBV4-3	few	TRBJ2-2	TGCGCCAGCAGCGGGACAGGAACTGCCGGGGAGCTGTTTTTT	CASSGTGTAGELFF
TRBD2	TRBV10-3	NA	TRBJ2-1	TGTGCCATCAAGAGCGGGGGGGCCGATGAGCAGTTCTTC	CAIKSGGADEQFF
NA	TRBV20-1	few	TRBJ2-1	TGCAGTGCTACCGAGGACCCCCAAAGATACAATGAGCAGTTCTTC	CSATEDPQRYNEQFF
NA	TRBV6-1	many	TRBJ2-3	TGTGCCAGCAGTGAGAAGGGGGTTCGATCAGATACGCAGTATTTT	CASSEKGVRSDTQYF
NA	TRBV20-1	NA	TRBJ1-2	TGCAGTGCCCCGGACAGAACCAAGAGGGGCTACACCTTC	CSAPDRTKRGYTF
NA	TRBV7-8	NA	TRBJ2-7	TGTGCCAGCAACCCCCGGTGGGCCTACGAGCAGTACTTC	CASNPRWAYEQYF
TRBD1	TRBV4-3	few	TRBJ1-4	TGCGCCAGCAGCCCCGGGGGACAGAATAATGAAAAACTGTTTTTT	CASSPGGQNNEKLFF
TRBD2	TRBV7-2	NA	TRBJ2-3	TGTGCCAGCAGCCCTAGCGGGGGGCCCCTCCAGTCGCAGTATTTT	CASSPSGGPLQSQYF
TRBD2	TRBV7-9	few	TRBJ2-7	TGTGCCAGCAGCTTATGGGCGGGGGGTCAGCACTTC	CASSLWAGGQHF
TRBD2	TRBV7-9	NA	TRBJ2-5	TGTGCCAGCAGCTTAGGCAGCGGGGCCCAAGAGACCCAGTACTTC	CASSLGSGAQETQYF
NA	TRBV7-8	NA	TRBJ1-2	TGTGCCAGCAGCTTAGCGCGGTCAGCCTATGGCTACACCTTC	CASSLARSAYGYTF
NA	TRBV20-1	NA	TRBJ2-6	TGCAGTGCTAGAGGGACAGACCACTCTGGGGCCAACGTCCTGACTTTC	CSARGTDHSGANVLTF
NA	TRBV6-6	few	TRBJ2-1	TGTGCCAGCAGCTGGGGGGAACTAGGACGTTACAATGAGCAGTTCTTC	CASSWGELGRYNEQFF
NA	TRBV7-6	NA	TRBJ2-2	TGTGCCAGCAGCTTAAATGGAGGGGGGAACACCGGGGAGCTGTTTTTT	CASSLNGGGNTGELFF
TRBD1	TRBV7-9	NA	TRBJ2-4	TGTGCCAGCAGCTTTTACAGGGGTTTCGACATTCAGTACTTC	CASSFYRGFDIQYF
NA	TRBV6-5	few	TRBJ2-6	TGTGCCAGCAGCTCAGAACCCATCGGGTACTCTGGGGCCAACGTCCTGACTTTC	CASSSEPIGYSGANVLTF
NA	TRBV6-2/TRBV6-3	NA	TRBJ1-2	TGTGCCAGCAGCCAGGGAGATGGCTACACCTTC	CASSQGDGYTF
TRBD2	TRBV12-3/TRBV12-4	few	TRBJ2-3	TGTGCCAGCAGTTTCTCCGGGGGAGGGGATACGCAGTATTTT	CASSFSGGGDTQYF
NA	TRBV6-5	few	TRBJ1-1	TGTGCCAGCAGTTACGGTAGGGGTGGCACTGAAGCTTTCTTT	CASSYGRGGTEAFF
TRBD2	TRBV20-1	NA	TRBJ2-3	TGCAGGGCCGGGGGGCTAGCGGGGTTCACAGATACGCAGTATTTT	CRAGGLAGFTDTQYF
NA	TRBV20-1	few	TRBJ1-2	TGCAGTGCATCCACAGGGTTGGCGGATGGCTACACCTTC	CSASTGLADGYTF
NA	TRBV15	few	TRBJ2-5	TGTGCCACCAGCAGAGAAGGGACCCAGTACTTC	CATSREGTQYF
NA	TRBV12-3/TRBV12-4	few	TRBJ1-3	TGTGCCAGCAGAAGGACGCCCAACTCTGGAAACACCATATATTTT	CASRRTPNSGNTIYF
NA	TRBV5-1	many	TRBJ2-3	TGCGCCAGCAGCCTGGGGGGAACGGGAGATACGCAGTATTTT	CASSLGGTGDTQYF
NA	TRBV20-1	few	TRBJ1-2	TGCAGTGCTAGAGGCGCCCGGTTCAGGGACAATAACTATGGCTACACCTTC	CSARGARFRDNNYGYTF
NA	TRBV11-2	NA	TRBJ2-3	TGTGCCAGCACCCTTCAGGGTTTGGCAGATACGCAGTATTTT	CASTLQGLADTQYF
NA	TRBV5-1	NA	TRBJ1-2	TGCGCCAGCAGCTTGAGTACCCCCGGATATGGCTACACCTTC	CASSLSTPGYGYTF
TRBD1	TRBV29-1	NA	TRBJ2-7	TGCAGCGTAGGGACAGTTTACGAGCAGTACTTC	CSVGTVYEQYF
TRBD1	TRBV7-9	NA	TRBJ2-3	TGTGCCAGCAGCAATCCCGGGACAGGCACAGATACGCAGTATTTT	CASSNPGTGTDTQYF
TRBD2	TRBV29-1	NA	TRBJ2-7	TGCAGCGTTGGTAGCGGGGGCCTGACGGGCGAGCAGTACTTC	CSVGSGGLTGEQYF
NA	TRBV7-9	NA	TRBJ1-1	TGTGCCAGCAGCTTAGCGGAACACAGGTTTTTT	CASSLAEHRFF
NA	TRBV10-3	NA	TRBJ2-6	TGTGCCATCAGTCTGTACTCTGGGGCCAACGTCCTGACTTTC	CAISLYSGANVLTF
TRBD2	TRBV7-3	NA	TRBJ2-3	TGTGCCAGCAGTTTCGGGGGGGGCCGAGAAGATACGCAGTATTTT	CASSFGGGREDTQYF